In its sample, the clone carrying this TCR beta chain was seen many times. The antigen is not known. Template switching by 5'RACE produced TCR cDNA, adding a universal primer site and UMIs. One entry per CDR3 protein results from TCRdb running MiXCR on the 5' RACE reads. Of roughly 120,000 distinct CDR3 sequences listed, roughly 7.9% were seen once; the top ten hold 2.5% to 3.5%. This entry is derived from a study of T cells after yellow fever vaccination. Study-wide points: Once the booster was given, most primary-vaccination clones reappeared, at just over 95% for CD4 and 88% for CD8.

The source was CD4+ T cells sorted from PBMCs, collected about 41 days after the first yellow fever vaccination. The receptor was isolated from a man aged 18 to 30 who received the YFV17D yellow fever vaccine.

The CDR3 protein is CASSNEGAREKLFF. The CDR3 nucleotides read TGTGCCAGTAGTAACGAGGGGGCGAGGGAAAAACTGTTTTTT. The rearrangement links TRBV19 to TRBJ1-4; 7 nucleotides match TRBD1. This CDR3 contains 14 residues. Looked up from germline, CDR1 is LNHDA and CDR2 is SQIVND (reference sequence). After removal of 4 bases from V and 8 bases from J, the junction contained 7 bases not matched to a gene.